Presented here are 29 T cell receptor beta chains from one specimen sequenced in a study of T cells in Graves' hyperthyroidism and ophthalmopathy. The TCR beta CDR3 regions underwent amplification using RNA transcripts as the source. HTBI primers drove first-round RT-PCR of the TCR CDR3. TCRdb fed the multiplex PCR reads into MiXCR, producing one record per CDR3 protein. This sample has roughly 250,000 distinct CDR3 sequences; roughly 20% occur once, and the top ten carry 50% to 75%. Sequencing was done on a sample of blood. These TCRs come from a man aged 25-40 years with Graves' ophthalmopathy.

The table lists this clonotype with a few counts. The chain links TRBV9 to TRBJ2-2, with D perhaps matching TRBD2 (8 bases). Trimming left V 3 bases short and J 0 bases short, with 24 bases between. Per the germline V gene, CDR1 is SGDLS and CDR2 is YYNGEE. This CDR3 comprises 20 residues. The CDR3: CASSARQGRSSGANTGELFF. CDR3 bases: TGTGCCAGCAGCGCGAGACAGGGTCGGAGTAGCGGGGCGAACACCGGGGAGCTGTTTTTT.

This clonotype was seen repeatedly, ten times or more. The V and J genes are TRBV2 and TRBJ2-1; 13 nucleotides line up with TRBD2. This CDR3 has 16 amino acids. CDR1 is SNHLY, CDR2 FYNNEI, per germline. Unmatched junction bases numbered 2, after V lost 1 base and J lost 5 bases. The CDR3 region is CASSEVGTSGNNEQFF. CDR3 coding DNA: TGTGCCAGCAGTGAAGTTGGGACTAGCGGGAACAATGAGCAGTTCTTC.

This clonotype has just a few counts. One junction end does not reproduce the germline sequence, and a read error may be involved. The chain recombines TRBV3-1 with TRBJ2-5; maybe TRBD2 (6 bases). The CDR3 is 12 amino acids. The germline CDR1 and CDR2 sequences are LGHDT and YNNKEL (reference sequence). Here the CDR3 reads CASSEVLREAHF. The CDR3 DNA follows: TGTGCCAGCAGTGAAGTTCTGAGGGAGGCCCACTTC.

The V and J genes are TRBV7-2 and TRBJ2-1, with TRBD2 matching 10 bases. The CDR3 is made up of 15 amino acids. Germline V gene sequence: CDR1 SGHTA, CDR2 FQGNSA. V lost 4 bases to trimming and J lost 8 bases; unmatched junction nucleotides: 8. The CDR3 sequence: CASSWNSGGIDEQFF. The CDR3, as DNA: TGTGCCAGCAGCTGGAATAGCGGGGGGATCGATGAGCAGTTCTTC.

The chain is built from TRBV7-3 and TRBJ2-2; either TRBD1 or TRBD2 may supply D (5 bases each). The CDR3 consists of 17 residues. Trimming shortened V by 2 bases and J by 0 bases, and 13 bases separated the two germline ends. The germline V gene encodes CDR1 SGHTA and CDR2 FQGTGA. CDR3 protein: CASSLGAGSANTGELFF. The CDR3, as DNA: TGTGCCAGCAGCTTAGGGGCGGGCAGTGCGAACACCGGGGAGCTGTTTTTT.

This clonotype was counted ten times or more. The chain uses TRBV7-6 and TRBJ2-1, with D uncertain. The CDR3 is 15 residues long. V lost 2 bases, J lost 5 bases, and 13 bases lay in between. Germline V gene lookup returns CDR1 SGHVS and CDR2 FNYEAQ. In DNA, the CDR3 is TGTGCCAGCAGCTTATCCTGGAGTGGTAACAATGAGCAGTTCTTC. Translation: CASSLSWSGNNEQFF.

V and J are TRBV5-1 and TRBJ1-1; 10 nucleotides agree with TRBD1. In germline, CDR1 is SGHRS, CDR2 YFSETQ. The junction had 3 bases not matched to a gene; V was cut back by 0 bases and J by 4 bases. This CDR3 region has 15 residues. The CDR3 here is CASSLGDRGFTEAFF. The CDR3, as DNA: TGCGCCAGCAGCTTGGGGGACAGGGGATTCACTGAAGCTTTCTTT.

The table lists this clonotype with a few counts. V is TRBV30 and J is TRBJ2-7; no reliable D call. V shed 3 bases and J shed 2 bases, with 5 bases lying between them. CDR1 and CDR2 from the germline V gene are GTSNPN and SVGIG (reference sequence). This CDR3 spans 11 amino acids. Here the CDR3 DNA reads TGTGCCTGGAGCGAAGCCTACGAGCAGTACTTC. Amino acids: CAWSEAYEQYF.

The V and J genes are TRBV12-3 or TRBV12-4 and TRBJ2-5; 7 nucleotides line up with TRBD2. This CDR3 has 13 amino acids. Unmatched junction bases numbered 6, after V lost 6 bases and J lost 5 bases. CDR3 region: CASRAGATETQYF. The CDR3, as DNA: TGTGCCAGCAGGGCGGGAGCGACGGAGACCCAGTACTTC.

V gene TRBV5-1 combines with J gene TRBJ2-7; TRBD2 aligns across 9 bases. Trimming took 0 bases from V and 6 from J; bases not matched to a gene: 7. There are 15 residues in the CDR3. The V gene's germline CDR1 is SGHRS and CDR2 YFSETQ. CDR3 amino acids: CASSLGAGGPREQYF. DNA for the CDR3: TGCGCCAGCAGCTTGGGGGCGGGAGGGCCGCGCGAGCAGTACTTC.

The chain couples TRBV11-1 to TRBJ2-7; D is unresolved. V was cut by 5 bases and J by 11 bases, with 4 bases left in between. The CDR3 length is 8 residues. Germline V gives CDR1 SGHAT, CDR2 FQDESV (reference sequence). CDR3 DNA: TGTGCCAGCAGCCAGGAGTACTTC. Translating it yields CASSQEYF.

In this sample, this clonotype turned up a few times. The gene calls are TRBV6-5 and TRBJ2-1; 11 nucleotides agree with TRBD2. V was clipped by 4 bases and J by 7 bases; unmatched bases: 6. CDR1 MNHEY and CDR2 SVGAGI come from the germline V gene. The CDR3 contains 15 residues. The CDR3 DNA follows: TGTGCCAGCAGTTTCGACAGACTAGCGGGAAATGAGCAGTTCTTC. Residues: CASSFDRLAGNEQFF.

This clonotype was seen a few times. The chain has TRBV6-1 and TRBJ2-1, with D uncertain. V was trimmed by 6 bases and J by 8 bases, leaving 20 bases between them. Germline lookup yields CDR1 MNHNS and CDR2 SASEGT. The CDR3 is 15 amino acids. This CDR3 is CASSHFAGPTDEQFF. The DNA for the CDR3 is TGTGCCAGCAGCCATTTCGCCGGGCCAACCGATGAGCAGTTCTTC.

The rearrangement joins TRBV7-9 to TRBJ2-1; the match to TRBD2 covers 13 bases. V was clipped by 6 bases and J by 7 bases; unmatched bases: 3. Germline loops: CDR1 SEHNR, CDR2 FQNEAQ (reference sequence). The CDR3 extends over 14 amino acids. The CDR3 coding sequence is TGTGCCAGCAGTACACTAGCGGGAGGGAATGAGCAGTTCTTC. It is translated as CASSTLAGGNEQFF.

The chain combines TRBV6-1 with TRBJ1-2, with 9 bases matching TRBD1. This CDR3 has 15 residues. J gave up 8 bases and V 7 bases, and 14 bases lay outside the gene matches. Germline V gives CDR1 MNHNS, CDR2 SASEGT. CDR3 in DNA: TGTGCCAGCAACAGAGGGGACAGGGTGTTAGAGGGCTACACCTTC. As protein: CASNRGDRVLEGYTF.

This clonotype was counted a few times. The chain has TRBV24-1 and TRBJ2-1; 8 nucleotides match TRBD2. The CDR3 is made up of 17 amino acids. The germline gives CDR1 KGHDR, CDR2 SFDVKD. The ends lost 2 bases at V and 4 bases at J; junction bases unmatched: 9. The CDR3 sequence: CATSDSRGSGTYNEQFF. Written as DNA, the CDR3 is TGTGCCACCAGTGATTCCAGGGGTAGCGGGACTTACAATGAGCAGTTCTTC.

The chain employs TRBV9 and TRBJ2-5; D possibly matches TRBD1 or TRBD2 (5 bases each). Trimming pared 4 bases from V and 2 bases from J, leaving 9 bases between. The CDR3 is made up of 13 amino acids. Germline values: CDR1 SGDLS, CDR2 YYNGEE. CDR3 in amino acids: CASSLGPQETQYF. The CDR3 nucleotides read TGTGCCAGCAGCCTGGGACCACAAGAGACCCAGTACTTC.

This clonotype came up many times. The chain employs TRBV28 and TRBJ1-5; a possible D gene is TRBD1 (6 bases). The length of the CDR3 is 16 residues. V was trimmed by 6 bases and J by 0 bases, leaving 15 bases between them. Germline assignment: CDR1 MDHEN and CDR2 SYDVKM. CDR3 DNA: TGTGCCAGCAGCCAGGGGACAACCTATAGCAATCAGCCCCAGCATTTT. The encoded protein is CASSQGTTYSNQPQHF.

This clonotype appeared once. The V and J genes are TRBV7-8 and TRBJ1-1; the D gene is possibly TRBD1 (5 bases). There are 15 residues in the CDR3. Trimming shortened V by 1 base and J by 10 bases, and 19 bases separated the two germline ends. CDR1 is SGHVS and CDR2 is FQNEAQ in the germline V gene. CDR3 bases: TGTGCCAGCAGCTTAGGCCGGGGCAGTAACTCTGGAGCTTTCTTT. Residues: CASSLGRGSNSGAFF.

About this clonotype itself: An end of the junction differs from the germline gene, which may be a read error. The CDR3 DNA reads TGCGCCAGCGGTGACAGGGAAAACTATGGCTACACCTTC. It yields the protein CASGDRENYGYTF. The V call is TRBV10-2, the J call TRBJ1-2, with 7 bases lining up with TRBD1. Looked up from germline, CDR1 is WSHSY and CDR2 is SAAADI. The CDR3 sequence is 13 residues long.

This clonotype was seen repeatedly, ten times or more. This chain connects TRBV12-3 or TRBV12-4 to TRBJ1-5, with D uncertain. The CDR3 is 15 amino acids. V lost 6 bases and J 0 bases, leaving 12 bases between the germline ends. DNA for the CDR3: TGTGCCAGCAGCCGACGACGGGCTAGCAATCAGCCCCAGCATTTT. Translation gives CASSRRRASNQPQHF.

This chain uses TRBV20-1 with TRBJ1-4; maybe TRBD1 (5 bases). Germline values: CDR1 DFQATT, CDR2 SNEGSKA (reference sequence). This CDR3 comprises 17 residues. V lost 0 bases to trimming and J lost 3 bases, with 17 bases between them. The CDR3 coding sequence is TGCAGTGCTAGAGATGCGGCAGGGCCGAAGGCTAATGAAAAACTGTTTTTT. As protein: CSARDAAGPKANEKLFF.

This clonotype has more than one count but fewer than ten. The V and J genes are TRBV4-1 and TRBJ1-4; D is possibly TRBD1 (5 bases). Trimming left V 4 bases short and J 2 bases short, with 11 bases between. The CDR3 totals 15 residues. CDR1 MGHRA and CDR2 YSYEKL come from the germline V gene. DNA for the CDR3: TGCGCCAGCAGCCCTCAGGGAGTTACTAATGAAAAACTGTTTTTT. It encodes CASSPQGVTNEKLFF.

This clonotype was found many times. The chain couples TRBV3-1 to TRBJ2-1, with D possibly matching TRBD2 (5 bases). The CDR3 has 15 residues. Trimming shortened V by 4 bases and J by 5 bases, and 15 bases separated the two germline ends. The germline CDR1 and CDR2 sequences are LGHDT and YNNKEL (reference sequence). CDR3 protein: CASSLGNGLNNEQFF. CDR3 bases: TGTGCCAGCAGCCTCGGGAACGGGCTTAACAATGAGCAGTTCTTC.

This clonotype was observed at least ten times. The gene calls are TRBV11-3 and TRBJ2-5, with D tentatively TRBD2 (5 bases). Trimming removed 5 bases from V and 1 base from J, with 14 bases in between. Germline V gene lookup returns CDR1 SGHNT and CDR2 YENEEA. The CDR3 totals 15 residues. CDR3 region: CASSNKRAAQETQYF. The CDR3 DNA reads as TGTGCCAGCAGCAATAAGAGGGCGGCCCAAGAGACCCAGTACTTC.

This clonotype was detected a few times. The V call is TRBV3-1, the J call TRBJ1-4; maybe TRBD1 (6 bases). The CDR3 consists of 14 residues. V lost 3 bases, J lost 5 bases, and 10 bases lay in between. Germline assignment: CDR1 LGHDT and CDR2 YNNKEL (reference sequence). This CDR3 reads CASSQRGTNEKLFF. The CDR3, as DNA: TGTGCCAGCAGCCAGAGGGGGACAAATGAAAAACTGTTTTTT.

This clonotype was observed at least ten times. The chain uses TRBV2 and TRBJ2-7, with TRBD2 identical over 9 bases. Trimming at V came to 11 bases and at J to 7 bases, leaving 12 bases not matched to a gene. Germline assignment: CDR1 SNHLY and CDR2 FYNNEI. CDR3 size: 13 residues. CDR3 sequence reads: CAGQTSGVGEQYF. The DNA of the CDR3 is TGTGCCGGACAGACTAGCGGTGTAGGGGAGCAGTACTTC.

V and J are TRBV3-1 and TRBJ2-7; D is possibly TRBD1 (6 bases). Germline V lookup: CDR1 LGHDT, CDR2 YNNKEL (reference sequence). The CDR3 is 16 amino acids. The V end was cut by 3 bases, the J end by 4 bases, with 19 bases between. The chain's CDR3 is CASSHDRQVIQYEQYF. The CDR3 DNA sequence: TGTGCCAGCAGCCACGATCGACAGGTGATCCAGTACGAGCAGTACTTC.

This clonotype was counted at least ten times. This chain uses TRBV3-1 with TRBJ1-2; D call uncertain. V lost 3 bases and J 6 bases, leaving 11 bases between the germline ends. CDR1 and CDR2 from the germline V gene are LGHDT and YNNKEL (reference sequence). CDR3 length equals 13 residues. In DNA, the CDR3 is TGTGCCAGCAGCCAGCTCAGGACGGATGGCTACACCTTC. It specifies CASSQLRTDGYTF.